Shown below are 29 T cell receptor beta chains from a single sample sequenced in a study of a mutant IDH1 vaccine in newly diagnosed glioma. Documented time point: week 11, during vaccination. Vaccinated patients received 300 ug of mutant IDH1 20-mer peptide per dose, with topical imiquimod. Only in-frame clones appear in the TCRdb table, and some are missing; sequencing was by immunoSEQ multiplex PCR. The data contain about 110,000 clones, roughly 90% of them singletons. Their antigens are not known. The sequenced sample was PBMCs, obtained from a glioma patient whose treatment included an IDH1 peptide vaccine. These receptors all come from a woman aged 50 to 65 with glioma.

The CDR3 loop reads CATSTLVSYEQYF. The DNA of the CDR3 is TGTGCCACCAGCACTCTCGTCTCCTACGAGCAGTACTTC. V usage is TRBV15 and J usage is TRBJ2-7; D gene uncertain. Deletions cut 4 bases from V and 0 bases from J, with 7 bases between. The CDR3 spans 13 residues. Germline V CDR1 and CDR2: LNHNV, YYDKDF (reference sequence). The full variable domain, in which reference TRBV15 and TRBJ2-7 provide the parts outside the CDR3, is DAMVIQNPRYQVTQFGKPVTLSCSQTLNHNVMYWYQQKSSQAPKLLFHYYDKDFNNEADTPDNFQSRRPNTSFCFLDIRSPGLGDTAMYLCATSTLVSYEQYFGPGTRLTVT.

This clone was seen only a few times. This chain links TRBV27 with TRBJ1-1, with 7 bases lining up with TRBD1. In germline, CDR1 is MNHEY, CDR2 SMNVEV (reference sequence). The CDR3 spans 15 residues. Trimming took 2 bases from V and 2 from J; bases not matched to a gene: 5. CDR3 region: CASSLVGGGNTEAFF. The CDR3 DNA follows: TGTGCCAGCAGTTTAGTAGGGGGCGGAAACACTGAAGCTTTCTTT.

CDR3 bases: TGTGCCAGCAGTTCCCACAGGGAACTAATACCTTCGAACACTGAAGCTTTCTTT. Amino acid sequence: CASSSHRELIPSNTEAFF. This chain joins TRBV28 and TRBJ1-1; a possible D gene is TRBD1 (6 bases). V lost 4 bases and J 1 base, leaving 22 bases between the germline ends. CDR3 size: 18 residues. Germline CDR1 MDHEN, CDR2 SYDVKM.

The table lists this clone with a few counts. This chain connects TRBV2 to TRBJ2-3; D is unclear. This CDR3 has 13 amino acids. V gave up 4 bases and J gave up 2 bases, with 7 bases separating them. The germline CDR1 and CDR2 sequences are SNHLY and FYNNEI. For the CDR3, the DNA is TGTGCCAGCAGTGGGCCCTTCACAGATACGCAGTATTTT. Translating gives CASSGPFTDTQYF. The entire variable domain, with the rest obtained from reference TRBV2 and TRBJ2-3, is as follows: EPEVTQTPSHQVTQMGQEVILRCVPISNHLYFYWYRQILGQKVEFLVSFYNNEISEKSEIFDDQFSVERPDGSNFTLKIRSTKLEDSAMYFCASSGPFTDTQYFGPGTRLTVL.

This chain uses TRBV28 with TRBJ1-5; D remains unclear. From germline, CDR1 is MDHEN and CDR2 SYDVKM. This CDR3 is built from 12 residues. Trimming stripped 2 bases from V and 6 bases from J, with 5 bases between. The CDR3 loop is CASSLGFQPQHF. The CDR3 DNA sequence: TGTGCCAGCAGTTTAGGGTTTCAGCCCCAGCATTTT. The full variable domain, completed using reference TRBV28 and TRBJ1-5, is DVKVTQSSRYLVKRTGEKVFLECVQDMDHENMFWYRQDPGLGLRLIYFSYDVKMKEKGDIPEGYSVSREKKERFSLILESASTNQTSMYLCASSLGFQPQHFGDGTRLSIL.

V and J are TRBV28 and TRBJ2-7; TRBD2 matches 7 bases. The length of the CDR3 is 15 residues. Looked up from germline, CDR1 is MDHEN and CDR2 is SYDVKM. The trim removed 2 bases at V and 2 bases at J, leaving 6 bases unmatched. As DNA, the CDR3 is TGTGCCAGCAGTTTAGCGGGAGCGACTACCTACGAGCAGTACTTC. Translating gives CASSLAGATTYEQYF.

In its sample, this clone was seen once. The chain has TRBV27 and TRBJ2-1; D not certain. This CDR3 contains 16 residues. Per the germline V gene, CDR1 is MNHEY and CDR2 is SMNVEV (reference sequence). V lost 8 bases and J 2 bases, leaving 19 bases between the germline ends. CDR3 nucleotides: TGTGCCAGCGTAGGCTTAGGAGTCCGGACCTACAATGAGCAGTTCTTC. Protein product: CASVGLGVRTYNEQFF.

The J gene is TRBJ2-1, the V gene TRBV27, with TRBD2 identical over 8 bases. The CDR3 runs to 13 residues. V dropped 8 bases and J dropped 7; count of bases not matched to a gene: 7. Germline CDR1 is MNHEY and CDR2 is SMNVEV (reference sequence). The CDR3 nucleotides read TGTGCCAGCGCCCTCGGGAGGGGAAATGAGCAGTTCTTC. Translation gives CASALGRGNEQFF.

V is TRBV18 and J is TRBJ2-7; 8 nucleotides match TRBD1. V lost 3 bases to trimming and J lost 9 bases; unmatched junction nucleotides: 13. Germline-derived CDR1 and CDR2 are KGHSH and LQKENI. The CDR3 is made up of 15 amino acids. The CDR3 DNA reads as TGTGCCAGCTCACCGGCCGGGACAGGCATTAGGCTGCAGTACTTC. It specifies CASSPAGTGIRLQYF.

V is TRBV9 and J is TRBJ2-6; the D gene is possibly TRBD2 (6 bases). Germline assignment: CDR1 SGDLS and CDR2 YYNGEE. V lost 3 bases, J lost 0 bases, and 10 bases lay in between. The CDR3 has 16 amino acids. This CDR3 is CASSATGSSGANVLTF. The DNA of the CDR3 is TGTGCCAGCAGCGCAACCGGGAGCTCTGGGGCCAACGTCCTGACTTTC.

This chain connects TRBV11-2 to TRBJ2-1; 12 nucleotides line up with TRBD2. J gave up 6 bases and V 5 bases, and 8 bases lay outside the gene matches. Per germline, CDR1 SGHAT and CDR2 FQNNGV. This CDR3 has 16 amino acids. The CDR3: CASSGTSGRFGNEQFF. In DNA form, the CDR3 reads TGTGCCAGCAGCGGAACTAGCGGGAGGTTTGGCAATGAGCAGTTCTTC.

This clone was seen a single time. This chain links TRBV6-5 with TRBJ2-1; TRBD2 aligns across 10 bases. Looked up from germline, CDR1 is MNHEY and CDR2 is SVGAGI. The CDR3 length is 15 residues. With 5 bases clipped from V and 1 base from J, the junction kept 2 bases outside the gene matches. Here the CDR3 reads CASSRGLASYNEQFF. CDR3 DNA sequence: TGTGCCAGCAGTAGGGGACTAGCGTCCTACAATGAGCAGTTCTTC.

The rearrangement uses TRBV30 and TRBJ1-3; TRBD1 aligns across 8 bases. The length of the CDR3 is 12 residues. In germline, CDR1 is GTSNPN, CDR2 SVGIG (reference sequence). Trimming at V came to 2 bases and at J to 9 bases, leaving 3 bases not matched to a gene. CDR3 region: CAWSIQGGTIYF. As DNA, the CDR3 is TGTGCCTGGAGTATACAGGGGGGCACCATATATTTT.

The CDR3 coding sequence is TGTGCCAGCAGCTTAGTCCCGGGAGGCAACTACGAGCAGTACTTC. This sequence encodes CASSLVPGGNYEQYF. The rearrangement links TRBV11-2 to TRBJ2-7; 7 nucleotides agree with TRBD2. This CDR3 is 15 amino acids long. Looked up from germline, CDR1 is SGHAT and CDR2 is FQNNGV. V shed 1 base and J 3 bases; nucleotides not matched to a gene: 6.

This clone has just one count. The gene calls are TRBV18 and TRBJ2-1, with D unresolved. V was clipped by 4 bases and J by 3 bases, with 7 bases between them. The germline gives CDR1 KGHSH, CDR2 LQKENI. This CDR3 region has 13 residues. The CDR3 nucleotides read TGTGCCAGCTCACTACAGATCTACAATGAGCAGTTCTTC. Translated, it gives CASSLQIYNEQFF.

V gene TRBV18 combines with J gene TRBJ2-4; D gene ambiguous. The germline gives CDR1 KGHSH, CDR2 LQKENI. V dropped 6 bases and J dropped 1 base, with 10 bases sitting between them. The length of the CDR3 is 14 residues. The CDR3 reads CASSQGAAKNIQYF. The DNA of the CDR3 is TGTGCCAGCTCCCAAGGAGCGGCCAAAAACATTCAGTACTTC.

This sequence joins TRBV7-2 and TRBJ2-7, with 7 bases fitting TRBD2. The CDR3 runs to 14 residues. Germline lookup yields CDR1 SGHTA and CDR2 FQGNSA. Trimming took 9 bases from V and 1 from J; bases not matched to a gene: 9. The CDR3 DNA follows: TGTGCCAGTCAGACCTTGGGAGGGTCCTACGAGCAGTACTTC. Translation gives CASQTLGGSYEQYF.

This clone appeared once. V is TRBV19 and J is TRBJ2-7, with D perhaps TRBD1 (6 bases). This CDR3 is built from 13 residues. Trimming stripped 5 bases from V and 2 bases from J, with 10 bases between. Germline lookup yields CDR1 LNHDA and CDR2 SQIVND (reference sequence). The CDR3: CASSPTGPYEQYF. DNA of the CDR3: TGTGCCAGTAGTCCTACAGGGCCCTACGAGCAGTACTTC.

This chain links TRBV10-3 with TRBJ2-7; a weak D match, TRBD2 (5 bases). There are 13 residues in the CDR3. CDR1 and CDR2 (germline): ENHRY, SYGVKD. V lost 4 bases, J lost 0 bases, and 7 bases lay in between. The CDR3 protein is CAISGTLSYEQYF. CDR3 DNA sequence: TGTGCCATCAGTGGGACTCTCTCCTACGAGCAGTACTTC.

This clone came up once. The chain couples TRBV28 to TRBJ2-2; tentative D call: TRBD1 (5 bases). In germline, CDR1 is MDHEN, CDR2 SYDVKM. The germline V and J ends were trimmed by 7 bases and 3 bases, with 12 bases remaining between them. The CDR3 runs 14 residues. CDR3 nucleotides: TGTGCCAGCAAGGTCAGGGTGGACACCGGGGAGCTGTTTTTT. It codes for CASKVRVDTGELFF.

The chain uses TRBV9 and TRBJ1-2; no clear D. Germline V CDR1 and CDR2: SGDLS, YYNGEE. V lost 4 bases to trimming and J lost 2 bases, with 12 bases between them. There are 14 residues in the CDR3. CDR3 bases: TGTGCCAGCAGCCCCGCCGGGTCGAACTATGGCTACACCTTC. This encodes CASSPAGSNYGYTF.

The CDR3 coding sequence is TGCGCCAGCAGATCTAGCGGGAGAACCTACAATGAGCAGTTCTTC. Its translation: CASRSSGRTYNEQFF. The chain couples TRBV5-1 to TRBJ2-1; TRBD2 matches 10 bases. The V segment lost 5 bases and the J segment 2 bases; nucleotides outside the gene matches: 4. Germline V lookup: CDR1 SGHRS, CDR2 YFSETQ. The CDR3 sequence is 15 residues long.

This clone was seen only a few times. The rearrangement uses TRBV2 and TRBJ2-1; D may be TRBD1 (6 bases). Germline assignment: CDR1 SNHLY and CDR2 FYNNEI. V was shortened by 7 bases and J by 8 bases, with 12 bases between the two germline ends. The CDR3 has 12 residues. CDR3 in DNA: TGTGCCAGCACCATTTGGGGGCATGAGCAGTTCTTC. Translation: CASTIWGHEQFF.

With respect to this clone: This same CDR3 is encoded by further DNA sequences in the sample. The chain carries TRBV28 and TRBJ2-1; 9 bases are a match to TRBD2. Trimming took 10 bases from V and 4 from J; bases not matched to a gene: 5. Germline CDR1 and CDR2: MDHEN and SYDVKM. The CDR3 totals 13 residues. The CDR3 reads CATRLAGYNEQFF. CDR3 nucleotide sequence: TGTGCCACCCGGCTAGCGGGATACAATGAGCAGTTCTTC.

The genes are TRBV6-5 and TRBJ1-2, with D unresolved. With 11 bases removed from V and 8 bases from J, the gap between germline ends came to 24 bases. This CDR3 spans 14 amino acids. Looked up from germline, CDR1 is MNHEY and CDR2 is SVGAGI. CDR3 sequence reads: CAGKIWLHLGGYTF. In DNA, the CDR3 is TGTGCCGGCAAGATATGGCTACACCTTGGGGGCTACACCTTC.

The V gene is TRBV5-6, the J gene TRBJ2-1; 8 nucleotides agree with TRBD1. Germline V gene data show CDR1 as SGHDT and CDR2 as YYEEEE. J lost 3 bases, V lost 3 bases, and 8 bases had no gene match. The CDR3 extends over 16 amino acids. The CDR3 region is CASSWGTGMGYNEQFF. The CDR3 region has the DNA TGTGCCAGCAGCTGGGGGACAGGTATGGGCTACAATGAGCAGTTCTTC.

This rearrangement joins TRBV19 to TRBJ2-1, with TRBD2 matching 11 bases. The CDR3 extends over 18 amino acids. CDR1 and CDR2 (germline): LNHDA, SQIVND (reference sequence). Trimming at V came to 3 bases and at J to 0 bases, leaving 7 bases not matched to a gene. The CDR3 DNA sequence: TGTGCCAGTAGTATTAGCGGGAGGGATTTTAGCTCCTACAATGAGCAGTTCTTC. Protein sequence: CASSISGRDFSSYNEQFF.

The chain combines TRBV5-1 with TRBJ2-2, with 7 bases identical to TRBD1. V lost 0 bases, J lost 0 bases, and 2 bases stayed unmatched. Germline V gene lookup returns CDR1 SGHRS and CDR2 YFSETQ. The CDR3 runs to 16 residues. CDR3 in DNA: TGCGCCAGCAGCTTGGGAGGGACAGCGAACACCGGGGAGCTGTTTTTT. It is translated as CASSLGGTANTGELFF.

This chain uses TRBV7-2 with TRBJ1-2; no definite D call. Germline V lookup: CDR1 SGHTA, CDR2 FQGNSA. Trimming left V 5 bases short and J 2 bases short, with 12 bases between. The CDR3 covers 14 residues. CDR3 coding DNA: TGTGCCAGCAGCGGGTACCGCCAAAACTATGGCTACACCTTC. It encodes CASSGYRQNYGYTF.